This T cell receptor beta chain was found in a study of T cells in Graves' hyperthyroidism and ophthalmopathy. Researchers defined stable Graves' hyperthyroidism as no ophthalmopathy progression within 18 months. This clonotype was observed at least ten times. CDR1 and CDR2 from the germline V gene are DFQATT and SNEGSKA (reference sequence). Trimming removed 0 bases at V and 7 bases at J, with 6 bases between. CDR3 length: 11 residues. The source material, RNA transcripts, was used to amplify TCR beta CDR3 regions. First-round RT-PCR targeting the TCR CDR3 was performed with the HTBI primer set. TCRdb reanalysed the multiplex PCR reads using MiXCR and keeps one entry per CDR3 protein. The table has 300,000 to 400,000 distinct CDR3 sequences, roughly 13% seen once.

This receptor was taken from a woman in her twenties or thirties with Graves' hyperthyroidism. The chain is built from TRBV20-1 and TRBJ2-5, with no clear D. What was sequenced was blood. CDR3 amino acids: CSARDTGTQYF. As DNA, the CDR3 is TGCAGTGCTAGAGATACCGGGACCCAGTACTTC.